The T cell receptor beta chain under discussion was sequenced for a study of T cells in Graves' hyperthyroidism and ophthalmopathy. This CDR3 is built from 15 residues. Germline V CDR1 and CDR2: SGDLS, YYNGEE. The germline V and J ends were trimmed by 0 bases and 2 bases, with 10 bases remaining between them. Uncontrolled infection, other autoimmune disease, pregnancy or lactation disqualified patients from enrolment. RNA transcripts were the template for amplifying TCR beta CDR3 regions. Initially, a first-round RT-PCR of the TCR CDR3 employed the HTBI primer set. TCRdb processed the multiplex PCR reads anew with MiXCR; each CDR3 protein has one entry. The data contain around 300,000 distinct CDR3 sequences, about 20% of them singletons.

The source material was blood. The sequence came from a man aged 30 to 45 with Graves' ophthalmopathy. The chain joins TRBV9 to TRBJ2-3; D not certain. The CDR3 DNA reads TGTGCCAGCAGCGTAGGATCCAGACACACAGATACGCAGTATTTT. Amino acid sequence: CASSVGSRHTDTQYF.